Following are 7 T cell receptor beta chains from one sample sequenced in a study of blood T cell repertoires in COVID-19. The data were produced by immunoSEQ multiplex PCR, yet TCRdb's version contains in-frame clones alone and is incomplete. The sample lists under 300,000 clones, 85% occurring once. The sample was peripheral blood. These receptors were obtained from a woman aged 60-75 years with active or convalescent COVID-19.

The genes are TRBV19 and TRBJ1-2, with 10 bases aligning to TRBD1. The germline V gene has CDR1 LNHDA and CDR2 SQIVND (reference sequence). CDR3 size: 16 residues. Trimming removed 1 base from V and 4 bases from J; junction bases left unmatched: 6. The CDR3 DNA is TGTGCCAGTAGTATAGGTAGACAGGGGGCTAGCTATGGCTACACCTTC. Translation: CASSIGRQGASYGYTF. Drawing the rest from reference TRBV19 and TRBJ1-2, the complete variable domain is DGGITQSPKYLFRKEGQNVTLSCEQNLNHDAMYWYRQDPGQGLRLIYYSQIVNDFQKGDIAEGYSVSREKKESFPLTVTSAQKNPTAFYLCASSIGRQGASYGYTFGSGTRLTVV.

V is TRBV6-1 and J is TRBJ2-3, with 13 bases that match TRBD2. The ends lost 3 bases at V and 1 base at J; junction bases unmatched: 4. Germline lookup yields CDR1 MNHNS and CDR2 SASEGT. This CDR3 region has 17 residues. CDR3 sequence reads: CASSEYGTSGGTDTQYF. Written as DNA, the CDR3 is TGTGCCAGCAGTGAGTACGGGACTAGCGGGGGCACAGATACGCAGTATTTT.

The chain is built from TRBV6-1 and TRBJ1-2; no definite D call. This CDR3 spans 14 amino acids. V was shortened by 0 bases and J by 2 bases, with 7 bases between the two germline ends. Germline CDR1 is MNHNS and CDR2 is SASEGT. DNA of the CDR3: TGTGCCAGCAGTGAAGCGGGCAGCAACTATGGCTACACCTTC. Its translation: CASSEAGSNYGYTF.

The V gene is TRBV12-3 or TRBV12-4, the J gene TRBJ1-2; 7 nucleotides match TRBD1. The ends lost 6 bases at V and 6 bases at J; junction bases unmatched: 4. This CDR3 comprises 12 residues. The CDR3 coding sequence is TGTGCCAGCAGACTCGACAGGGATGGCTACACCTTC. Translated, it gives CASRLDRDGYTF.

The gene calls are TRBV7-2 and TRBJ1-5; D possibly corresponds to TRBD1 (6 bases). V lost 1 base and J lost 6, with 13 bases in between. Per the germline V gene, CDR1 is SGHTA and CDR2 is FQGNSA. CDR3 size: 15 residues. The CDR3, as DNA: TGTGCCAGCAGCTTAGGTTTTAGGGGGGGTCAGCCCCAGCATTTT. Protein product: CASSLGFRGGQPQHF. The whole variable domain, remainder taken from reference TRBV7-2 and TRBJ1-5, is GAGVSQSPSNKVTEKGKDVELRCDPISGHTALYWYRQSLGQGLEFLIYFQGNSAPDKSGLPSDRFSAERTGGSVSTLTIQRTQQEDSAVYLCASSLGFRGGQPQHFGDGTRLSIL.

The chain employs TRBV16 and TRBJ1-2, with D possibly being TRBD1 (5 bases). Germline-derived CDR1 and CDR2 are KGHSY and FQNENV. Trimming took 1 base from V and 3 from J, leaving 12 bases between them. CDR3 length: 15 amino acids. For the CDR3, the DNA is TGTGCCAGCAGCCAATGGCGGGACCTCTACTATGGCTACACCTTC. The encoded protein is CASSQWRDLYYGYTF.

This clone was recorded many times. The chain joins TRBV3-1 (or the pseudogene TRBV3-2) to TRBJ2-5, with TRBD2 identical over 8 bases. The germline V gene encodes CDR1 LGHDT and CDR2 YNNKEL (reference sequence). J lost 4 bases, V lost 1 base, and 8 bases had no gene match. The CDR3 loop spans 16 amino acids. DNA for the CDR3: TGTGCCAGCAGCCAAGGTTCGGGGGGACTAGGAGAGACCCAGTACTTC. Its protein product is CASSQGSGGLGETQYF.